This T cell receptor (beta chain) appears in the sequencing data of a study of cytomegalovirus exposure and HLA in healthy donors. In the PCR, 60 Vbeta and 13 Jbeta primers were used. Profiled with immunoSEQ multiplex PCR; TCRdb holds only in-frame clones, not every one. In the table there are under 200,000 clones, 70% to 80% of which are singletons. V lost 4 bases to trimming and J lost 5 bases, with 20 bases between them. The CDR3 spans 16 residues. Germline loops: CDR1 SGHNT, CDR2 YYREEE (reference sequence). The chain has TRBV5-4 and TRBJ2-3; no clear D gene. The sequencing sample was made of PBMCs. The clonotype originates from a female donor in good health and CMV-seronegative. The CDR3: CASSPSPQSGGDTQYF. In nucleotides, the CDR3 is TGTGCCAGCAGCCCAAGCCCCCAAAGTGGTGGAGATACGCAGTATTTT. The full variable domain, rest sourced from reference TRBV5-4 and TRBJ2-3, is ETGVTQSPTHLIKTRGQQVTLRCSSQSGHNTVSWYQQALGQGPQFIFQYYREEENGRGNFPPRFSGLQFPNYSSELNVNALELDDSALYLCASSPSPQSGGDTQYFGPGTRLTVL.